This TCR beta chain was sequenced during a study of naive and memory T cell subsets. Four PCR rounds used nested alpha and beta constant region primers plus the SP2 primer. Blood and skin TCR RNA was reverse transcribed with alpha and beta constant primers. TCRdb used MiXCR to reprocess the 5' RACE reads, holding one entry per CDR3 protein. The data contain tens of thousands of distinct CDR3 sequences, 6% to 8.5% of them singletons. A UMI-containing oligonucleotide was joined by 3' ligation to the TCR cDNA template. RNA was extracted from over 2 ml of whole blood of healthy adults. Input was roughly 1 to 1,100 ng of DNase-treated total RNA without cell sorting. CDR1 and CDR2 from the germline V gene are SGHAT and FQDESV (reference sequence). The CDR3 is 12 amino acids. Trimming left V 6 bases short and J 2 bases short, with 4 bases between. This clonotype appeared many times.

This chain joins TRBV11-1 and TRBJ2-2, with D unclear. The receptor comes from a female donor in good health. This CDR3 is CASRINTGELFF. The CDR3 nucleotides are TGTGCCAGCAGAATTAACACCGGGGAGCTGTTTTTT.